The sequence of this T cell receptor (beta chain) was determined in a study of T cell clonality in common variable immunodeficiency (dated by TCRdb to between 2015 and 2017). Results and caveats for the whole study, not just this receptor: Patient heterogeneity within the CVID cohort put limits on correlating repertoire features with clinical complications. Despite equal DNA input, controls averaged approximately 82,000 unique sequences per sample versus about 31,547 in CVID samples. Compared with healthy controls, CVID subjects showed increased TCRbeta clonality (t-test p = 0.018), a feature most characteristic of about a third of subjects. CVID TCRbeta sequences were reported to have fewer deletions and N-nucleotide insertions and to lack highly modified clones with 13 or more V deletions. CVID subjects shared fewer TCRbeta clones with each other than healthy controls did (p < 0.0001). According to the authors, finding the cause of the higher clonality in CVID would require sequencing the repertoires of T cell subpopulations.

For sequencing, equivalent amounts of genomic DNA were input from CVID and control samples. For every sample, a 60 bp segment covering the rearranged TCRbeta CDR3 region was amplified and then sequenced. The immunoSEQ assay, a bias-corrected multiplex PCR with high-throughput sequencing, was employed for TCRbeta amplification. On the study's bioinformatics: Every unique nucleotide sequence was considered a clone and was annotated with V, D and J genes, copy number and frequency. Sequences were labeled productive if in frame, and non-productive if out of frame or containing stop codons. As previously described, clonality was computed from Shannon's entropy. The predicted amino acid sequences of productive clones were used to derive the mean CDR3 Kyte-Doolittle hydropathy. Using the R hclust function, scaled V gene usage was clustered hierarchically with Manhattan distance and complete linkage. Clone sharing by CDR3 amino acid sequence was assessed by resampling 12 repertoires per group over 100 rounds. Repertoires were searched for 70 published EBV-specific and 200 to 300 published CMV-specific TCRbeta sequences. A couple of CVID samples that yielded fewer than 10,000 sequences were excluded from the analysis, so roughly 40 CVID repertoires were retained. Imported from immuneACCESS, the table was reduced by TCRdb to in-frame sequences with V and J called. These copies leave out some clones; in studies compared against another copy, an unresolved V gene accounts for under half, and the cause of the remainder is not known. The DNA gave D and trimming, while V, J and clone size come from that table. The table for this sample lists about 52,000 clones, none of them counted only once. The ten largest clones represent around 2% of the sample.

This clone has a handful of counts. Its antigen specificity is not known. The CDR3 end falls 3 residues outside the read, so it is completed with the germline J gene. CDR1 and CDR2, per the germline V gene, are SGHTA and FQGNSA. Cut back by 2 bases and 1 base, the V and J ends lie 11 bases apart. Its CDR3 holds 15 amino acids, cysteine through phenylalanine. The CDR3 was read in part: 36 bases, with the frame set at base 1. Both CVID patients and healthy controls were predominantly of Caucasian heritage. From each donor, roughly 4.5 to 9 ml of heparinized peripheral whole blood was collected. Genomic DNA from adults with common variable immune deficiency (CVID) and from healthy adult controls was used to sequence TCRbeta CDR3 repertoires. The control group comprised some 22 healthy adult volunteers, some 12 female and around ten male, aged about 23 to 75 years with a mean age of roughly 32. Diluted blood was density-centrifuged over Hypaque 1077 or Ficoll-Paque to isolate peripheral blood mononuclear cells. Genomic DNA was obtained from unsorted mononuclear cells using either Qiagen column purification or a centrifugation-based method.

The sample consisted of peripheral blood mononuclear cells. In this chain, TRBV7-2 is recombined with TRBJ2-5; possibly the D gene is TRBD1, per 6 matching bases. The clonotype originates from a person aged 18 to 70 in good health. The sequenced CDR3 bases are TGTGCCAGCAGCTTACGAACAGGGAGCCAAGAGACC. It translates as CASSLRTGSQET. The CDR3, in full, reads CASSLRTGSQETQYF. With the rest looked up from the reference TRBV7-2 and TRBJ2-5 genes rather than sequenced, the full variable domain is GAGVSQSPSNKVTEKGKDVELRCDPISGHTALYWYRQSLGQGLEFLIYFQGNSAPDKSGLPSDRFSAERTGGSVSTLTIQRTQQEDSAVYLCASSLRTGSQETQYFGPGTRLLVL.